This TCR beta chain was sequenced in a study of T-cell memory formation after mild COVID-19. The wider study: Largely donor-specific sequence clusters came from a couple of donors. Findings of the study overall: For second-wave clones that peaked at day 37, SARS-CoV-2 specificity went unverified.

Concerning this clonotype itself: The antigen remains undetermined.

A single record per CDR3 protein comes from TCRdb applying MiXCR to the 5' RACE reads. The top ten hold around 22% of the sample, which has 380,000 or so distinct CDR3 sequences, approximately 14% seen once. Germline CDR1 LNHNV, CDR2 YYDKDF (reference sequence). Trimming took 9 bases from V and 4 from J, leaving 16 bases between them. The CDR3 covers 14 residues. This chain uses TRBV15 with TRBJ1-5; TRBD1 might be the D (5 bases). The material sequenced was PBMCs or a T cell subset sorted from them (not recorded which). This TCR was sampled from a man aged 18-30 years who had mild COVID-19 (a few samples of this study predate the infection). Cell type and time point are not known. CDR3 residues: CATTTRGTNQPQHF. The CDR3 nucleotides are TGTGCCACTACAACCCGAGGGACGAATCAGCCCCAGCATTTT.